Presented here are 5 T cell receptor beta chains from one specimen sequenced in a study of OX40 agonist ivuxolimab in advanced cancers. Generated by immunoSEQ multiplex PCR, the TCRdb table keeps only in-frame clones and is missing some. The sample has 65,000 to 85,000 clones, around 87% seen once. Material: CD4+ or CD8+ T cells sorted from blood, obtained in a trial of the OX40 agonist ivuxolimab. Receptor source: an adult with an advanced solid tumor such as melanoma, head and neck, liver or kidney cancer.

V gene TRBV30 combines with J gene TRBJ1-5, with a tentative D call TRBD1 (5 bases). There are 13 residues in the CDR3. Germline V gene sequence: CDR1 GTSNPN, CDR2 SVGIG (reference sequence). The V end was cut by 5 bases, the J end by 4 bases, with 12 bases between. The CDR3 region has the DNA TGTGCCTGGGCCGCGGGACCAAATCAGCCCCAGCATTTT. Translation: CAWAAGPNQPQHF.

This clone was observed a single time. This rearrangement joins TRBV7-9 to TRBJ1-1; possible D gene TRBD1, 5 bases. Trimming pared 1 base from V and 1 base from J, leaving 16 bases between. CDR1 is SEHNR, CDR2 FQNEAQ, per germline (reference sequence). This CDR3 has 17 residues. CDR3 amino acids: CASSLGGGGRKNTEAFF. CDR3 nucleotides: TGTGCCAGCAGCTTAGGTGGGGGAGGGCGGAAGAACACTGAAGCTTTCTTT.

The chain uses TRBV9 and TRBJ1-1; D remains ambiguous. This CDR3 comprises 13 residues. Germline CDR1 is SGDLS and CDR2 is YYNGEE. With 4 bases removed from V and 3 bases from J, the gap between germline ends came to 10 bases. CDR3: CASSPSGDTEAFF. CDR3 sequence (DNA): TGTGCCAGCAGCCCAAGTGGGGACACTGAAGCTTTCTTT.

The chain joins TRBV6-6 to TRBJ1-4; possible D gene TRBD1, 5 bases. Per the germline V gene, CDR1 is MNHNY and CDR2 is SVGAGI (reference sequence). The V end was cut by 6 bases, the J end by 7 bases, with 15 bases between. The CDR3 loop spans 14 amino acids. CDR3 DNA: TGTGCCAGCAGCTTCGGGGGGGGAGGTGAAAAACTGTTTTTT. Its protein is CASSFGGGGEKLFF.

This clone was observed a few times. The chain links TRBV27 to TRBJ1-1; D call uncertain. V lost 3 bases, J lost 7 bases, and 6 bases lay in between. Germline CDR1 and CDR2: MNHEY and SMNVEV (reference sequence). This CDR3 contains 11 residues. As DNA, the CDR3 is TGTGCCAGCAGTTTTCGAGATGAAGCTTTCTTT. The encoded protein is CASSFRDEAFF.